This TCR beta chain appears in the sequencing data of a study of T cell changes during pregnancy in multiple sclerosis. Data came from immunoSEQ multiplex PCR; TCRdb stores just in-frame clones and leaves some out. Of 70,000 or so clones listed, roughly 91% are singletons. Source: peripheral blood, taken in the third trimester of pregnancy. The source is a female donor in good health, enrolled as a control in a pregnancy study.

CDR3 coding DNA: TGTGCCACCAGCAGGGGACAGGGAGATACTGAAGCTTTCTTT. This codes for CATSRGQGDTEAFF. The gene calls are TRBV15 and TRBJ1-1, with 9 nucleotides matching TRBD1. Germline V gene lookup returns CDR1 LNHNV and CDR2 YYDKDF (reference sequence). The CDR3 has 14 residues. Trimming at V came to 3 bases and at J to 5 bases, leaving 4 bases not matched to a gene.